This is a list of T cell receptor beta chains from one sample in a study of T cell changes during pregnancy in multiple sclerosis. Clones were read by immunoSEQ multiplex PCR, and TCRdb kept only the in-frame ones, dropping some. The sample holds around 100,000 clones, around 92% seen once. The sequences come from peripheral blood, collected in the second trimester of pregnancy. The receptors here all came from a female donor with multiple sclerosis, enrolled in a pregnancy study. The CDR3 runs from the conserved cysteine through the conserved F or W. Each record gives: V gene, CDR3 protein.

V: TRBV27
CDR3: CASSMLAGGVNEQYF

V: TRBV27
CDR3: CASSYRGAYEQYF

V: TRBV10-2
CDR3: CASSDGSPYNEQFF

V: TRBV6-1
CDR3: CASSENRDSYTGELFF

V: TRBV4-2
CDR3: CASSQEQGTGAKNIQYF

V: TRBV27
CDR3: CASSFNGGGGPREQYF

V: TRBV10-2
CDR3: CASSESKVAGYRNEQFF

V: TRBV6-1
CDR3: CASSEGTSGTYEQYF

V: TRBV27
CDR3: CASREWTSGSLNEQFF

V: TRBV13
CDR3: CASSFQGGDYGYTF

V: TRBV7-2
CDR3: CASSSLAAGGSTDTQYF

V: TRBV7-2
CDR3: CASSSVAGGATQYF

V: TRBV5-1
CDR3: CASSPRTSGRLYEQYF

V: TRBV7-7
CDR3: CASSLAKADRYNQPQHF

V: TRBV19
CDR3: CASSAARTSGKETQYF

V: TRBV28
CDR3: CASSLEAGHRPPQHF

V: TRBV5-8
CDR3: CASSLDSAYEQYF

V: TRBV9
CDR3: CASSGTENYGYTF

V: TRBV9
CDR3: CASSSGLAETGELFF